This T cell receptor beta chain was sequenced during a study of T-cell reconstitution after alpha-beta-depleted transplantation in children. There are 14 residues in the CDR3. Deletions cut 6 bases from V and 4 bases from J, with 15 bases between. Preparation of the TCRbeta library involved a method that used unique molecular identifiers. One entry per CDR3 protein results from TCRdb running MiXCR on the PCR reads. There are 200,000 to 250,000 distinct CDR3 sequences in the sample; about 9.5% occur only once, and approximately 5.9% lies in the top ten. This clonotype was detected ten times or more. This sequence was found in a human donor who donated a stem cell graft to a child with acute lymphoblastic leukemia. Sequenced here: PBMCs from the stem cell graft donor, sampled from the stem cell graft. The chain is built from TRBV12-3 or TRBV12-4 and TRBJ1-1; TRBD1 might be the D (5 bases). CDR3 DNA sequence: TGTGCCAGCAGGGGCCTGGGACTGAGCACTGAAGCTTTCTTT. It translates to CASRGLGLSTEAFF.